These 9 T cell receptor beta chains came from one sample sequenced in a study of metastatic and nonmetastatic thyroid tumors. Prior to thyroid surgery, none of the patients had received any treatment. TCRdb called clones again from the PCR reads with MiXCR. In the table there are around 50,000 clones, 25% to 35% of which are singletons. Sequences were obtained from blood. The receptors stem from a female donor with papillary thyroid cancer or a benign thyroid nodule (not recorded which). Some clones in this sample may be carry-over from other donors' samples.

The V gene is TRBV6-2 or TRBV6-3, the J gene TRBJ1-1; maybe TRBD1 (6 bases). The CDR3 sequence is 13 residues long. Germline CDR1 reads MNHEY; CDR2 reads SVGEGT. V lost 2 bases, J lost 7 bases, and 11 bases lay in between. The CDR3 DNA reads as TGTGCCAGCAGTTACCCCGGACAGATTGAAGCTTTCTTT. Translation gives CASSYPGQIEAFF.

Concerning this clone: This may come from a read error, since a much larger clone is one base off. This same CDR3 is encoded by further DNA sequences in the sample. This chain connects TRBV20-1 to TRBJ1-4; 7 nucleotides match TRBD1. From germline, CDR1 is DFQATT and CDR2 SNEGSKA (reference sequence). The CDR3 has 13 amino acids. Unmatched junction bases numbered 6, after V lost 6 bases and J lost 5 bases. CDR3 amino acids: CSARQGGNEKLFF. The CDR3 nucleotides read TGCAGTGCCAGGCAAGGGGGCAATGAAAAACTGTTTTTT.

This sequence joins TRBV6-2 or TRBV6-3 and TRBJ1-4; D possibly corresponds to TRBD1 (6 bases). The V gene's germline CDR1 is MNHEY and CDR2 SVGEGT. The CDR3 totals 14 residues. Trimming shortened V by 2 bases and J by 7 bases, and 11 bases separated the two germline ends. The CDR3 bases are TGTGCCAGCAGTTACACGGGGGGCATTGAAAAACTGTTTTTT. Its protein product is CASSYTGGIEKLFF.

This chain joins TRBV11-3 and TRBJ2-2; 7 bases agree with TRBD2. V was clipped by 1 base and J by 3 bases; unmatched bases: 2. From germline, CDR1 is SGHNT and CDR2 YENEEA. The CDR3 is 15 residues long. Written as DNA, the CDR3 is TGTGCCAGCAGCTTAGTTAGCGGGTACACCGGGGAGCTGTTTTTT. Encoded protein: CASSLVSGYTGELFF.

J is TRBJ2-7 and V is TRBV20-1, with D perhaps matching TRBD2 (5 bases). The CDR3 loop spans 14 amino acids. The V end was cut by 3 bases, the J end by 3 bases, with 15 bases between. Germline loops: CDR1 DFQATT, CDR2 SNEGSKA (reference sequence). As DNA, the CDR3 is TGCAGTGCTAGTTATGAGGGAGAAGGCTACGAGCAGTACTTC. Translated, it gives CSASYEGEGYEQYF.

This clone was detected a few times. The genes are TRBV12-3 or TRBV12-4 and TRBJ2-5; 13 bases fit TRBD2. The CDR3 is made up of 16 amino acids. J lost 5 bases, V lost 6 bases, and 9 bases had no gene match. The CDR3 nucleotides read TGTGCCAGCAGCTATCGGACTAGCGGGAGTCTCGAGACCCAGTACTTC. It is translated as CASSYRTSGSLETQYF.

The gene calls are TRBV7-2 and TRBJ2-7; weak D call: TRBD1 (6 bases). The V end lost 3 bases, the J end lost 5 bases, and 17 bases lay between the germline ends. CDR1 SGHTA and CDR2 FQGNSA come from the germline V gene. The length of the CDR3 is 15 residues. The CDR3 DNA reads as TGTGCCAGCAGCTTTGGAAATCTTGGGGGCCACGAGCAGTACTTC. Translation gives CASSFGNLGGHEQYF.

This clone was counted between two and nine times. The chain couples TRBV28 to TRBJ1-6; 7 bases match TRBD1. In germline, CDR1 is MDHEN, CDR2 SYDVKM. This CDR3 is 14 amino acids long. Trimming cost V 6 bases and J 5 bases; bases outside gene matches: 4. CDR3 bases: TGTGCCAGCAGCACAGGGGACAATAATTCACCCCTCCACTTT. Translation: CASSTGDNNSPLHF.

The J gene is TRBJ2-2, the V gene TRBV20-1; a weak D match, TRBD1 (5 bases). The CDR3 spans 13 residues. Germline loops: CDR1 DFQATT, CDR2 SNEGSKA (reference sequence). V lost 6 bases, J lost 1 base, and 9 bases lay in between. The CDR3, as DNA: TGCAGTGCCCTGGGGCAGAACACCGGGGAGCTGTTTTTT. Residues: CSALGQNTGELFF.